Listed below are T cell receptor beta chains from one sample, sequenced in a study of cytomegalovirus exposure and HLA in healthy donors. Sequencing used immunoSEQ multiplex PCR; TCRdb keeps in-frame clones, though not all of them. The sample has roughly 200,000 clones; about 77% are singletons. The sample taken for sequencing was PBMCs. These receptors all come from a female donor in good health and CMV-seronegative. CDR3s include the opening cysteine and the closing phenylalanine or tryptophan. The D gene is left open where the match is weak. Clone size is given for some rows only: seen once, a few or many times, or a class if the clone is expanded.

>TRBV11-3|TRBJ2-1|-|few
CASSPPSGEQFF
TGTGCCAGCAGCCCGCCCTCGGGGGAGCAGTTCTTC
>TRBV5-6|TRBJ1-2|-|once
CASSLGGGGYGYTF
TGTGCCAGCAGCTTGGGCGGGGGCGGCTATGGCTACACCTTC
>TRBV9|TRBJ2-2|-|-
CASSSGQNTGELFF
TGTGCCAGCAGCTCGGGACAGAACACCGGGGAGCTGTTTTTT
>TRBV7-8|TRBJ1-2|TRBD1|-
CASSTRQGAVRGYTF
TGTGCCAGCAGCACAAGACAGGGGGCAGTAAGGGGCTACACCTTC
>TRBV13|TRBJ2-7|TRBD1|-
CASSSHTTGGIYEQYF
TGTGCCAGCAGCTCCCACACCACAGGGGGAATTTACGAGCAGTACTTC
>TRBV29-1|TRBJ2-2|TRBD1|few
CSVVAGGGGELFF
TGCAGCGTTGTTGCAGGGGGTGGCGGGGAGCTGTTTTTT
>TRBV9|TRBJ2-3|-|-
CASSVGGGATDTQYF
TGTGCCAGCAGCGTAGGCGGCGGGGCCACAGATACGCAGTATTTT
>TRBV2|TRBJ1-5|-|-
CASGPRGNQPQHF
TGTGCCAGCGGTCCCCGGGGCAATCAGCCCCAGCATTTT
>TRBV6-6|TRBJ1-1|-|-
CASSDSDTEAFF
TGTGCCAGCAGTGACAGTGACACTGAAGCTTTCTTT
>TRBV28|TRBJ2-7|-|-
CASSCQGCHEQYF
TGTGCCAGCAGCTGCCAGGGATGCCACGAGCAGTACTTC
>TRBV7-2|TRBJ1-5|-|-
CASSLAGGEGDQPQHF
TGTGCCAGCAGCTTAGCCGGGGGGGAGGGAGATCAGCCCCAGCATTTT
>TRBV29-1|TRBJ2-3|TRBD2|-
CSVESTSGDTQYF
TGCAGCGTTGAGTCGACTAGCGGGGATACGCAGTATTTT
>TRBV25-1|TRBJ1-5|TRBD1|-
CASSGGGGQPQHF
TGTGCCAGCAGTGGAGGGGGCGGGCAGCCCCAGCATTTT
>TRBV7-2|TRBJ2-1|TRBD2|once
CASTWAASGNNEQFF
TGTGCCAGCACCTGGGCGGCTAGCGGGAACAATGAGCAGTTCTTC
>TRBV5-1|TRBJ2-3|-|once
CASSSLQGAATDTQYF
TGCGCCAGCAGCTCACTACAGGGTGCAGCCACAGATACGCAGTATTTT
>TRBV6-1|TRBJ2-3|TRBD2|-
CASSGGLAGDTDTQYF
TGTGCCAGCAGTGGGGGACTAGCGGGGGACACAGATACGCAGTATTTT
>TRBV7-2|TRBJ2-3|-|-
CASSLARDTRGDTQYF
TGTGCCAGCAGCTTAGCGCGGGATACCCGGGGAGATACGCAGTATTTT
>TRBV19|TRBJ2-3|-|-
CASSWAGSTDTQYF
TGTGCCAGTAGCTGGGCAGGGAGCACAGATACGCAGTATTTT
>TRBV19|TRBJ1-4|-|-
CASSISGGYNEKLFF
TGTGCCAGTAGTATTTCCGGGGGATATAATGAAAAACTGTTTTTT
>TRBV7-3|TRBJ2-1|TRBD2|once
CASSLQAGGPVEQFF
TGTGCCAGCAGCCTGCAAGCGGGAGGGCCTGTTGAGCAGTTCTTC
>TRBV9|TRBJ2-7|TRBD2|-
CASSGTSAGNYEQYF
TGTGCCAGCAGCGGCACTAGCGCCGGAAACTACGAGCAGTACTTC
>TRBV6-5|TRBJ2-1|TRBD1|-
CASSAQGQSRGQFF
TGTGCCAGCAGTGCCCAGGGACAGTCGCGTGGGCAGTTCTTC
>TRBV15|TRBJ1-1|-|-
CATSAQGGGTEAFF
TGTGCCACCAGCGCACAGGGTGGGGGCACTGAAGCTTTCTTT
>TRBV27|TRBJ1-5|-|-
CASSFLNQPQHF
TGTGCCAGCAGTTTCCTGAATCAGCCCCAGCATTTT
>TRBV6-6|TRBJ1-2|-|once
CASSDYINYGYTF
TGTGCCAGCAGCGACTATATTAACTATGGCTACACCTTC
>TRBV5-4|TRBJ1-6|-|-
CASSSRGNYSPLHF
TGTGCCAGCAGCTCCAGGGGAAACTATTCACCCCTCCACTTT
>TRBV6-1|TRBJ2-7|-|-
CASSEPSGAVYEQYF
TGTGCCAGCAGTGAACCCTCAGGGGCCGTCTACGAGCAGTACTTC
>TRBV2|TRBJ2-2|TRBD1|-
CASRQGLNTGELFF
TGTGCCAGCCGACAGGGGCTGAACACCGGGGAGCTGTTTTTT
>TRBV28|TRBJ1-2|TRBD1|-
CATPGQGASGYTF
TGTGCCACTCCCGGACAGGGGGCGTCAGGCTACACCTTC
>TRBV7-3|TRBJ2-3|-|-
CASSSGTTDTQYF
TGTGCCAGCAGCTCCGGGACAACAGATACGCAGTATTTT
>TRBV6-5|TRBJ2-7|-|-
CATRDTGSYEQYF
TGTGCCACACGGGACACGGGATCCTACGAGCAGTACTTC
>TRBV27|TRBJ2-5|-|-
CASRGVGGGEPAETQYF
TGTGCCAGCAGGGGTGTAGGAGGGGGCGAGCCGGCGGAGACCCAGTACTTC
>TRBV4-3|TRBJ2-6|TRBD2|-
CASSQDPAIAGADTGANVLTF
TGCGCCAGCAGCCAAGATCCCGCGATAGCGGGAGCAGACACTGGGGCCAACGTCCTGACTTTC
>TRBV2|TRBJ2-5|TRBD2|-
CASKGGLAGETQYF
TGTGCCAGCAAAGGTGGGCTAGCGGGGGAGACCCAGTACTTC
>TRBV2|TRBJ1-5|-|-
CASSGTYSNQPQHF
TGTGCCAGCAGCGGGACATACAGCAATCAGCCCCAGCATTTT
>TRBV18|TRBJ2-7|TRBD1|-
CASKTGETYEQYF
TGTGCCAGCAAGACAGGGGAGACCTACGAGCAGTACTTC
>TRBV7-8|TRBJ1-1|-|-
CASSPGGEAFF
TGTGCCAGCAGCCCAGGTGGCGAAGCTTTCTTT
>TRBV29-1|TRBJ1-3|-|few
CSVEVTGNTIYF
TGCAGCGTTGAAGTTACTGGAAACACCATATATTTT
>TRBV30|TRBJ2-3|TRBD1|-
CAWLQGGRSNTQYF
TGTGCCTGGTTACAGGGGGGCCGGTCGAATACGCAGTATTTT
>TRBV6-1|TRBJ1-5|-|-
CASSEPIGQGNQPQHF
TGTGCCAGCAGTGAACCGATAGGGCAGGGGAATCAGCCCCAGCATTTT
>TRBV5-1|TRBJ1-5|TRBD1|-
CASSLGQGVHQPQHF
TGCGCCAGCAGCTTAGGACAGGGTGTGCATCAGCCCCAGCATTTT
>TRBV28|TRBJ2-2|-|-
CASSPLGRANTGELFF
TGTGCCAGCAGCCCGCTTGGGCGTGCGAACACCGGGGAGCTGTTTTTT
>TRBV2|TRBJ2-3|-|-
CASSEAVNRYTDTQYF
TGTGCCAGCAGTGAAGCGGTGAACCGGTATACAGATACGCAGTATTTT
>TRBV6-6|TRBJ2-7|-|-
CASKGRNYEQYF
TGTGCCAGCAAGGGGCGGAACTACGAGCAGTACTTC
>TRBV5-3|TRBJ1-3|-|-
CARSPTGPPGNTIYF
TGTGCCAGAAGCCCTACAGGGCCCCCTGGAAACACCATATATTTT
>TRBV11-2|TRBJ1-2|-|-
CASSLDFGAGGYTF
TGTGCCAGCAGCTTAGATTTCGGGGCGGGAGGCTACACCTTC
>TRBV7-9|TRBJ2-2|TRBD1|-
CASSKDGQAGELFF
TGTGCCAGCAGCAAAGATGGACAGGCGGGGGAGCTGTTTTTT